Given below is one T cell receptor (beta chain) in context. It has no known antigen specificity. Base quality data are lacking; no much larger clone is found one base away. Library preparation employed the immunoSEQ multiplex PCR assay. The original methods were these. To diagnose cytomegalovirus status from the catalog of TCR beta chain sequences, a statistical classification framework was built. The table was pulled from immuneACCESS by TCRdb, which kept in-frame rearrangements only. Such tables lose some clones; where checked, under half of the loss comes from unresolved V genes, and the rest has no known cause. V and J calls and clone size follow that table, whereas D and trimming were derived from the DNA. The sample includes 85,000 to 130,000 clones, with around 90% observed a single time. 1.5% to 2% of the sample is held by the ten biggest clonotypes. The donors were included in the validation cohort of roughly 120 subjects, a group kept apart from the approximately 670-subject first cohort.

CDR1 and CDR2, looked up from the germline V gene, are ENHRY and SYGVKD. The CDR3 contains 13 residues, cysteine and phenylalanine counted. CDR3 DNA is the only sequence kept; it has 39 bases, read in frame from the first base. Trimming costs V 7 bases and J 0 bases, and their ends lie 9 bases apart. This entry is derived from a study of cytomegalovirus exposure and HLA in healthy donors (dated by TCRdb to between 2016 and 2019). Turning to the overall study: According to a later analysis, one platform produced both the roughly 110 validation repertoires and the approximately 660 repertoires of the first cohort. To predict cytomegalovirus infection status, the study combined high-throughput TCR immunosequencing, statistical association of individual TCRs with disease status, and machine learning. The aim of the study was to test whether cataloging public T cell receptors could identify signatures of past pathogen exposure. Along with the approximately 700-subject first cohort, a separate validation cohort of over 90 different subjects was used.

What the research found in general, with its limitations: All 120 or so repertoires were used to score co-occurrence in the validation cohort in a later analysis, because that analysis had no HLA typing for the cohort. According to the authors, the approach could potentially be generalized to other disease states and immunological phenotypes. A few of the identified cytomegalovirus-associated TCR beta chains were confirmed in vitro to be specific for cytomegalovirus antigens. The study listed over 150 TCR beta chains as associated with cytomegalovirus. The classifier was reported to diagnose cytomegalovirus status with high specificity and sensitivity in both the original cohort and the validation cohort. Of the cluster scores, roughly 93% were above 0 in a later analysis, which found that TCRs clustered in the first cohort also tended to co-occur in the 95 to 150 validation repertoires. Across donors, most TCR sequences were observed very rarely, whereas some public TCRs were present in many individuals.

This clonotype was sampled from a woman under 30 in good health and CMV-seropositive. Sequencing used PBMCs. The sequence links TRBV10-3 to TRBJ1-1; confidence is insufficient to name the D gene. The encoded CDR3 is CAIKDEVNTEAFF. The nucleotides are TGTGCCATCAAAGATGAGGTGAACACTGAAGCTTTCTTT.